A single sample is the source of the 6 T cell receptor beta chains below, sequenced in a study of cytomegalovirus exposure and HLA in healthy donors. The PCR made use of 60 Vbeta and 13 Jbeta primers. Libraries were prepared by immunoSEQ multiplex PCR; TCRdb keeps only in-frame clonotypes and omits some of them. The sample lists about 150,000 clones, roughly 83% occurring once. Source material: PBMCs. The receptors stem from a man younger than 40 in good health and CMV-seropositive.

This sequence joins TRBV27 and TRBJ2-3; no reliable D call. Trimming shortened V by 7 bases and J by 5 bases, and 7 bases separated the two germline ends. This CDR3 is built from 11 residues. Germline-derived CDR1 and CDR2 are MNHEY and SMNVEV (reference sequence). In DNA form, the CDR3 reads TGTGCCAGCACGGAGTTAGATACGCAGTATTTT. Translating it yields CASTELDTQYF.

The chain recombines TRBV9 with TRBJ2-2; 11 nucleotides match TRBD2. V gave up 4 bases and J gave up 2 bases; unmatched junction bases: 4. There are 16 residues in the CDR3. Germline V lookup: CDR1 SGDLS, CDR2 YYNGEE. The CDR3 protein is CASSQGTSGNTGELFF. The CDR3 nucleotides are TGTGCCAGCAGCCAAGGGACTAGCGGAAACACCGGGGAGCTGTTTTTT.

CDR3 sequence reads: CASSLAGTGPYEQYF. CDR3 DNA sequence: TGTGCCAGCAGCTTAGCGGGGACAGGGCCCTACGAGCAGTACTTC. The chain carries TRBV7-6 and TRBJ2-7, with 9 bases that match TRBD1. This CDR3 contains 15 residues. Germline loops: CDR1 SGHVS, CDR2 FNYEAQ. V lost 0 bases and J lost 2; bases outside the gene matches: 2.

In this sample, this clone turned up once. V usage is TRBV6-7 and J usage is TRBJ2-7; 10 bases are a match to TRBD1. Being an ORF, TRBV6-7 has a function that is uncertain. The CDR3 totals 17 residues. V shed 3 bases, J shed 6 bases, and the junction held 14 bases outside the gene matches. CDR3 coding DNA: TGTGCCAGCAGTTATGACGCCCGGGGACAGGGGTGCTCCGAGCAGTACTTC. Its protein product is CASSYDARGQGCSEQYF.

The V and J genes are TRBV10-3 and TRBJ2-1; 10 nucleotides match TRBD2. The ends lost 0 bases at V and 6 bases at J; junction bases unmatched: 11. The CDR3 is 18 amino acids. Germline CDR1 and CDR2: ENHRY and SYGVKD. The CDR3 coding sequence is TGTGCCATCAGTGAGTCGTTAGCGGGGGGTTCGGGGGGCAATGAGCAGTTCTTC. Amino acid sequence: CAISESLAGGSGGNEQFF.

The V gene is TRBV11-1, the J gene TRBJ2-1, with 14 bases fitting TRBD2. CDR3 length equals 16 residues. With 5 bases clipped from V and 7 bases from J, the junction kept 7 bases outside the gene matches. CDR1 and CDR2 (germline): SGHAT, FQDESV (reference sequence). Here the CDR3 reads CASSRLAGGRGNEQFF. The CDR3, as DNA: TGTGCCAGCAGCCGACTAGCGGGAGGGAGGGGGAATGAGCAGTTCTTC.